This T cell receptor (beta chain) stems from a study of blood T cell repertoires in COVID-19. Assay used: immunoSEQ multiplex PCR; TCRdb lists only in-frame clones, some missing. The table includes 100,000 to 120,000 clones, just over 70% detected once. This receptor was identified in a woman in her thirties or forties with acute or convalescent COVID-19. Sequencing used peripheral blood.

The CDR3 loop reads CASSGAGSYNEQFF. The CDR3 bases are TGCGCCAGCAGTGGGGCAGGCAGTTACAATGAGCAGTTCTTC. The rearrangement links TRBV4-3 to TRBJ2-1, with D possibly being TRBD1 (5 bases). V gave up 6 bases and J gave up 4 bases, with 13 bases separating them. The CDR3 has 14 amino acids. Germline values: CDR1 LGHNA, CDR2 YSLEER.